This T cell receptor beta chain was identified in a study of beta chain features in type 1 diabetes. Overall study context: Researchers looked at some 99 million sorted cells across all samples. Findings and caveats of the study: Naive, central memory and regulatory TCRB repertoires appeared more similar among patients than healthy donors.

Expressed TCRB transcripts were sequenced because the entire RNA isolate underwent reverse transcription. Produced via immunoSEQ multiplex PCR; TCRdb's table is partial and in-frame only. Of roughly 150,000 clones listed, over 8.5% are singletons. A single heparinised blood sample, averaging roughly 0.11 L, was obtained per donor. A few counts support this clone. No antigen is known for it. The sequencing sample was made of central memory CD4+ T cells from blood. The clonotype originates from a man in his late teens or twenties in good health.

For the CDR3, the DNA is TGTGCCAGCAGCTTATACCAGGGAGGGTATGGCTACACCTTC. Encoded protein: CASSLYQGGYGYTF. The chain combines TRBV7-2 with TRBJ1-2, with D possibly being TRBD1 (5 bases). Trimming removed 2 bases at V and 5 bases at J, with 12 bases between. This CDR3 spans 14 amino acids. Germline V CDR1 and CDR2: SGHTA, FQGNSA.